This passage covers 6 T cell receptor beta chains from one sample sequenced in a study of T cells in Graves' hyperthyroidism and ophthalmopathy. TCR beta CDR3 regions were amplified from RNA. The study used the HTBI primer set for a first-round RT-PCR of the TCR CDR3. TCRdb fed the multiplex PCR reads into MiXCR, producing one record per CDR3 protein. Here the sample spans about 510,000 distinct CDR3 sequences, 40% to 50% being singletons. Sequencing was performed on peripheral blood or thyroid tissue (not recorded which). All receptors derive from an adult woman with Graves' disease, either hyperthyroidism or ophthalmopathy (not recorded which).

This clonotype was recorded many times. The chain joins TRBV20-1 to TRBJ2-2; the match to TRBD2 covers 7 bases. Trimming cost V 6 bases and J 3 bases; bases outside gene matches: 10. In germline, CDR1 is DFQATT, CDR2 SNEGSKA (reference sequence). The CDR3 spans 15 residues. CDR3 nucleotide sequence: TGCAGTGCCCCAGGGAGGGCCAGGGACACCGGGGAGCTGTTTTTT. The encoded protein is CSAPGRARDTGELFF.

This clonotype was recorded at least ten times. The chain is built from TRBV6-6 and TRBJ2-7; the D gene is possibly TRBD2 (7 bases). Germline CDR1 MNHNY, CDR2 SVGAGI (reference sequence). The CDR3 runs to 15 residues. With 7 bases removed from V and 4 bases from J, the gap between germline ends came to 20 bases. Written as DNA, the CDR3 is TGTGCCAGCAACCTCGCTGGGGGGGGCGCGTACGAGCAGTACTTC. It codes for CASNLAGGGAYEQYF.

This clonotype was detected ten times or more. The CDR3 nucleotides read TGTGCCACCAGTGACCCCCTCAAGAACACCGGGGAGCTGTTTTTT. Residues: CATSDPLKNTGELFF. V gene TRBV24-1 combines with J gene TRBJ2-2, with D uncertain. Trimming removed 4 bases at V and 1 base at J, with 9 bases between. The CDR3 contains 15 residues. Germline values: CDR1 KGHDR, CDR2 SFDVKD.

This clonotype was seen more than once but under ten times. The CDR3 DNA reads as TGTGCCAGTAGTACCCGAGGGGGGACCCAGCCCCAGCATTTT. The encoded protein is CASSTRGGTQPQHF. This sequence joins TRBV19 and TRBJ1-5; D might be TRBD1 (6 bases). Germline CDR1 LNHDA, CDR2 SQIVND (reference sequence). The CDR3 spans 14 residues. V shed 4 bases and J shed 7 bases, with 14 bases lying between them.

This clonotype was seen repeatedly, ten times or more. This rearrangement joins TRBV20-1 to TRBJ2-5, with a weak D call TRBD2 (6 bases). The CDR3 totals 13 residues. V was pared by 2 bases and J by 3 bases, with 10 bases between. In germline, CDR1 is DFQATT, CDR2 SNEGSKA (reference sequence). The CDR3 DNA is TGCAGTGCTAGAAGTTGGGGGGAAGAGACCCAGTACTTC. Its protein is CSARSWGEETQYF.

This clonotype was seen once. V gene TRBV6-1 combines with J gene TRBJ2-7; TRBD2 aligns across 8 bases. The V segment lost 5 bases and the J segment 3 bases; nucleotides outside the gene matches: 6. Germline V gene data show CDR1 as MNHNS and CDR2 as SASEGT. The CDR3 loop spans 14 amino acids. The CDR3 sequence: CASSYSGESYEQYF. The CDR3 bases are TGTGCCAGCAGTTATAGCGGGGAGAGCTACGAGCAGTACTTC.